This TCR beta chain was sequenced for a study of blood T cell repertoires in COVID-19. About the study: From T cells, B-cell-depleted T cells, or PBMCs came the material, which was cDNA or gDNA.

Sequencing was performed with immunoSEQ multiplex PCR; in TCRdb, only in-frame clones are kept and a portion is missing. This sample has roughly 180,000 clones, with roughly 85% found just once. Study members were between about 18 and 95 years old and lived in 24 US regions. Recovery meant two consecutive negative NP/OP PCR tests, professional clearance, or resolved symptoms. The junction had 8 bases not matched to a gene; V was cut back by 0 bases and J by 4 bases. The CDR3 extends over 16 amino acids. CDR1 and CDR2 from the germline V gene are SGHTA and FQGNSA. The sample taken for sequencing was PBMCs or T cells enriched from blood (not recorded which). The TCR was taken from a woman aged 45-60 years who had recovered from COVID-19. The chain joins TRBV7-2 to TRBJ2-7; 8 positions agree with TRBD2. CDR3 sequence: CASSLAAASGSYEQYV. The CDR3 DNA follows: TGTGCCAGCAGCTTAGCGGCGGCTAGCGGGTCATACGAGCAGTACGTC.